The present entry profiles one T cell receptor (beta chain) with its context. Profiling relied on immunoSEQ multiplex PCR, and the TCRdb table lists in-frame clones only, not all of them. The sample yields tens of thousands of clones, roughly 78% seen once. The germline V gene has CDR1 SGHTS and CDR2 YDEGEE. The V end was cut by 1 base, the J end by 8 bases, with 9 bases between. The CDR3 covers 13 residues. Documented time point: cycle 4 day 1 (C4D1), after 5 to 7 weeks of nivolumab. Each patient's relapse followed autologous stem cell transplantation, and brentuximab vedotin exposure varied. These data belong to a study of PD-1 blockade in classical Hodgkin lymphoma. Study-level information: Intravenous nivolumab at 3 mg/kg was given to patients every 2 weeks.

This sequence was found in a human donor with classical Hodgkin lymphoma. The input for sequencing was peripheral blood mononuclear cells (PBMCs), taken before the fourth cycle of nivolumab. This sequence joins TRBV5-8 and TRBJ1-4; D not resolved. The CDR3 DNA reads TGTGCCAGCAGCTTGAATACCGGGGAAAAACTGTTTTTT. Translating gives CASSLNTGEKLFF.